Listed below are T cell receptor beta chains from one sample, sequenced in a study of OX40 agonist ivuxolimab in advanced cancers. Data came from immunoSEQ multiplex PCR; TCRdb stores just in-frame clones and leaves some out. The table has tens of thousands of clones, 88% seen once; the top ten hold 0.95% to 1.3%. Sequenced material: CD4+ or CD8+ T cells sorted from blood, taken in a trial of the OX40 agonist ivuxolimab. All receptors derive from an adult with an advanced solid tumor such as melanoma, head and neck, liver or kidney cancer. CDR3s include the opening cysteine and the closing phenylalanine or tryptophan. The D gene is left open where the match is weak. Not all rows give a size; the values are once, few, many and, for expanded clones, a class.

clone_size d_call j_call v_call cdr3_nt cdr3_aa
NA NA TRBJ1-4 TRBV2 TGTGCCAGCAGAGAGTCTGAAAAACTGTTTTTT CASRESEKLFF
once TRBD1 TRBJ1-2 TRBV6-5 TGTGCCAGCAGTTTCCGGGACAGGGTAGGAGGCTACACCTTC CASSFRDRVGGYTF
NA NA TRBJ2-7 TRBV19 TGTGCCAGTACGGGTTTAATACAGCACGAGCAGTACTTC CASTGLIQHEQYF
NA NA TRBJ2-7 TRBV11-3 TGTGCCAGCAGCTTAGAGCCCGGGCGCGAGCAGTACTTC CASSLEPGREQYF
once NA TRBJ2-3 TRBV11-2 TGTGCCAGCAGCTCCTCCAGGGCCTATACAGATACGCAGTATTTT CASSSSRAYTDTQYF
few NA TRBJ2-1 TRBV6-1 TGTGCCAGCAGTGAAGACGAAAGGCGTGAGCAGTTCTTC CASSEDERREQFF
NA NA TRBJ2-3 TRBV5-6 TGTGCCAGCAGCTACTTGGACAGTCGCACAGATACGCAGTATTTT CASSYLDSRTDTQYF
NA TRBD2 TRBJ2-1 TRBV27 TGTGCCAGCAGTTTCCTTCCCTCTGGAGCGGGAGGAAACAATGAGCAGTTCTTC CASSFLPSGAGGNNEQFF
NA NA TRBJ1-1 TRBV18 TGTGCCAGCTCACCATGGGTAGATTCGAGCACTGAAGCTTTCTTT CASSPWVDSSTEAFF
NA TRBD1 TRBJ1-2 TRBV27 TGTGCCAGCAGTTTTCCGGGACAGGGCGACGAAGATTATGGCTACACCTTC CASSFPGQGDEDYGYTF
NA NA TRBJ2-2 TRBV6-1 TGTGCCAGCAGTGAGGGGCGATCGGGAACCGGGGAGCTGTTTTTT CASSEGRSGTGELFF
NA TRBD2 TRBJ2-5 TRBV12-5 TGTGCTAGTGGTTTGGCTAGCGGGGGGGCCGCGACCCAGTACTTC CASGLASGGAATQYF
NA TRBD2 TRBJ2-7 TRBV28 TGTGCCTCCCGGGGGGGACGCTACGAGCAGTACTTC CASRGGRYEQYF
NA TRBD2 TRBJ2-1 TRBV18 TGTGCCAGCTCACCTACTTCCGGGACTAGCGGGAAGCAGGAGCAGTTCTTC CASSPTSGTSGKQEQFF
NA NA TRBJ2-7 TRBV18 TGTGCCAGCTCACCAAGGACAGACACCTACGAGCAGTACTTC CASSPRTDTYEQYF
NA NA TRBJ2-5 TRBV18 TGTGCCAGCTCACCTCCGGGACTTGAGGAGACCCAGTACTTC CASSPPGLEETQYF
NA NA TRBJ1-1 TRBV5-1 TGCGCCAGCAGCTTACCGGGGACGGGGAACACTGAAGCTTTCTTT CASSLPGTGNTEAFF
NA NA TRBJ1-5 TRBV21-1 TGTGCCAGCAGTTCCCGGACAGGGAACCGCAATCAGCCCCAGCATTTT CASSSRTGNRNQPQHF
NA TRBD2 TRBJ2-1 TRBV19 TGTGCCAGTAACTCAGCGGGGCCTGGGAATGAGCAGTTCTTC CASNSAGPGNEQFF
NA NA TRBJ2-1 TRBV10-3 TGTGCCATCAGTTGGGAGCCCAGCTCCTACAATGAGCAGTTCTTC CAISWEPSSYNEQFF
NA NA TRBJ2-2 TRBV15 TGTGCCACCAGCAGAGATCTGGTCAGGACCGGGGAGCTGTTTTTT CATSRDLVRTGELFF
NA NA TRBJ2-2 TRBV19 TGTGCCAGTAGTATGAGGGATGTGAGGACCGGGGAGCTGTTTTTT CASSMRDVRTGELFF
NA NA TRBJ1-1 TRBV7-2 TGTGCCAGCAGCCCCAGGGTAGTGAACACTGAAGCTTTCTTT CASSPRVVNTEAFF
NA NA TRBJ1-6 TRBV19 TGTGCCAGTAGTTCCCTCCAGAGCTCCTATAATTCACCCCTCCACTTT CASSSLQSSYNSPLHF
NA TRBD1 TRBJ2-7 TRBV28 TGTGCCAGCAGCAGACAGGGCCTCTCCTACGAGCAGTACTTC CASSRQGLSYEQYF
NA NA TRBJ2-4 TRBV7-2 TGTGCCAGCAGCTTAGATCCCCGGACGGCGCTAGCCAAAAACATTCAGTACTTC CASSLDPRTALAKNIQYF
NA NA TRBJ1-2 TRBV19 TGTGCCAGTAGTCCCCAAGGGGCGGGCAGAGACTATGGCTACACCTTC CASSPQGAGRDYGYTF
NA TRBD2 TRBJ2-3 TRBV11-3 TGTGCCAGCAGCCTAGCGGCTAGCACAGATACGCAGTATTTT CASSLAASTDTQYF
NA NA TRBJ1-1 TRBV28 TGTGCCAGCAGTTTATCCCGGGGTATGAACACTGAAGCTTTCTTT CASSLSRGMNTEAFF
NA NA TRBJ2-7 TRBV5-1 TGCGCCAGCAGCTTGGCGGAGACCGGTAGGGGCTACGAGCAGTACTTC CASSLAETGRGYEQYF
few NA TRBJ2-1 TRBV5-1 TGCGCCAGCAGCTTTCGGACGTCCTACAATGAGCAGTTCTTC CASSFRTSYNEQFF
NA NA TRBJ1-2 TRBV7-2 TGTGCCAGCAGCTCTAGAGGTTCGGGACGGGACTATGGCTACACCTTC CASSSRGSGRDYGYTF
NA TRBD2 TRBJ2-3 TRBV7-3 TGTGCCAGCAGCTTAGTTAGCGGGGGGCCCACAGATACGCAGTATTTT CASSLVSGGPTDTQYF